These 24 T cell receptor beta chains share one sample of origin, sequenced in a study of T cells in Graves' hyperthyroidism and ophthalmopathy. It was RNA transcripts that yielded the amplified TCR beta CDR3 regions. During a first-round RT-PCR of the TCR CDR3, the HTBI primer set was used. TCRdb called the multiplex PCR reads again in MiXCR, with one record for every CDR3 protein. The repertoire includes approximately 740,000 distinct CDR3 sequences, 11% to 15% of them detected once, and roughly 10% sits in the top ten. Sequencing was carried out using blood. The receptors here all came from a young woman with Graves' hyperthyroidism.

There are many counts of this clonotype. As DNA, the CDR3 is TGCAGCGTTGGGCAGGGTTCTAATGACGAGCAGTTCTTC. Residues: CSVGQGSNDEQFF. The gene calls are TRBV29-1 and TRBJ2-1, with a possible D match to TRBD1 (5 bases). Germline values: CDR1 SQVTM, CDR2 ANQGSEA. This CDR3 contains 13 residues. V lost 4 bases to trimming and J lost 10 bases, with 17 bases between them.

The chain couples TRBV9 to TRBJ2-1; D gene unclear. Trimming shortened V by 3 bases and J by 7 bases, and 23 bases separated the two germline ends. The CDR3 sequence is 17 residues long. CDR1 SGDLS and CDR2 YYNGEE come from the germline V gene. The CDR3 coding sequence is TGTGCCAGCAGCGCGTATATTTCGGGCGCGGCCCTAAATGAGCAGTTCTTC. This sequence encodes CASSAYISGAALNEQFF.

This clonotype was observed a handful of times. The V call is TRBV28, the J call TRBJ2-3, with D hard to call. Germline V gene data show CDR1 as MDHEN and CDR2 as SYDVKM. The CDR3 spans 15 residues. The germline V and J ends were trimmed by 1 base and 1 base, with 9 bases remaining between them. CDR3 sequence: CASSLSQPGTDTQYF. The CDR3 region has the DNA TGTGCCAGCAGTTTATCCCAACCCGGCACAGATACGCAGTATTTT.

As to this clonotype: A much larger clone lies a single base off, so this may be a read error. V gene TRBV5-5 combines with J gene TRBJ2-1; 12 bases map to TRBD2. This CDR3 spans 15 amino acids. The junction had 8 bases not matched to a gene; V was cut back by 5 bases and J by 8 bases. Germline CDR1 reads SGHKS; CDR2 reads YYEKEE (reference sequence). The DNA of the CDR3 is TGTGCCAGCAGTGAGGGGACTAGCGGGTACCATGAGCAGTTCTTC. The encoded protein is CASSEGTSGYHEQFF.

The table lists this clonotype with many counts. The J gene is TRBJ2-7, the V gene TRBV20-1; 10 nucleotides agree with TRBD1. Unmatched junction bases numbered 7, after V lost 4 bases and J lost 4 bases. The CDR3 sequence is 14 residues long. CDR1 is DFQATT and CDR2 is SNEGSKA in the germline V gene (reference sequence). The CDR3 coding sequence is TGCAGTGCTACCTGGGACAGGGGTCGGTACGAGCAGTACTTC. The encoded protein is CSATWDRGRYEQYF.

This clonotype has only a few counts. The V call is TRBV19, the J call TRBJ2-2; 9 bases match TRBD2. The CDR3 consists of 16 residues. V trimming: 3 bases; J trimming: 4 bases; junction bases outside the gene matches: 6. Germline V gene data show CDR1 as LNHDA and CDR2 as SQIVND (reference sequence). CDR3 amino acids: CASSMRPAGGTGELFF. The CDR3 coding sequence is TGTGCCAGTAGTATGAGGCCAGCGGGAGGCACCGGGGAGCTGTTTTTT. Filled out from reference TRBV19 and TRBJ2-2, the complete variable domain reads DGGITQSPKYLFRKEGQNVTLSCEQNLNHDAMYWYRQDPGQGLRLIYYSQIVNDFQKGDIAEGYSVSREKKESFPLTVTSAQKNPTAFYLCASSMRPAGGTGELFFGEGSRLTVL.

This clonotype was counted between two and nine times. This rearrangement joins TRBV20-1 to TRBJ2-5, with a weak D call TRBD2 (5 bases). This CDR3 has 13 residues. Trimming took 6 bases from V and 3 from J, leaving 14 bases between them. Germline lookup yields CDR1 DFQATT and CDR2 SNEGSKA (reference sequence). The CDR3 region is CSAPRSGKETQYF. The DNA of the CDR3 is TGCAGTGCCCCGCGGAGCGGCAAAGAGACCCAGTACTTC.

This clonotype was recorded at least ten times. The rearrangement uses TRBV2 and TRBJ2-3; no reliable D call. Trimming cost V 8 bases and J 2 bases, with 26 bases left between them. The CDR3 is made up of 18 amino acids. Per the germline V gene, CDR1 is SNHLY and CDR2 is FYNNEI. The CDR3 sequence is CASQPRVQYLLYTDTQYF. The CDR3 nucleotides are TGTGCCAGCCAGCCCCGGGTCCAGTACCTCCTCTACACAGATACGCAGTATTTT.

The chain is built from TRBV20-1 and TRBJ2-1; the D gene is possibly TRBD1 (6 bases). CDR1 DFQATT and CDR2 SNEGSKA come from the germline V gene (reference sequence). V was trimmed by 6 bases and J by 10 bases, leaving 31 bases between them. There are 17 residues in the CDR3. CDR3 coding DNA: TGCAGTGCCAGGATCCTCGGGACGCCGCAGGGGCCCTACGAGCAGTTCTTC. This translates into CSARILGTPQGPYEQFF.

The V gene is TRBV6-2 or TRBV6-3, the J gene TRBJ2-1, with 7 bases fitting TRBD2. The CDR3 spans 17 residues. From germline, CDR1 is MNHEY and CDR2 SVGEGT. The V and J ends lost 2 bases and 4 bases, in that order; junction bases with no gene match: 11. The CDR3 DNA sequence: TGTGCCAGCAGTTACCATAAAGCGGGACCCATTTACAATGAGCAGTTCTTC. The encoded protein is CASSYHKAGPIYNEQFF.

This clonotype was observed many times. This sequence joins TRBV18 and TRBJ2-3; 8 nucleotides line up with TRBD2. V dropped 1 base and J dropped 2; count of bases not matched to a gene: 8. Germline CDR1 reads KGHSH; CDR2 reads LQKENI. The CDR3 is made up of 17 amino acids. This CDR3 is CASSPLQLAEFTDTQYF. CDR3 nucleotides: TGTGCCAGCTCACCACTTCAACTAGCGGAGTTCACAGATACGCAGTATTTT.

This clonotype was recorded at least ten times. CDR3 amino acids: CASSRWGAEETQYF. The CDR3 DNA reads TGTGCCAGCAGTCGCTGGGGGGCAGAGGAGACCCAGTACTTC. The chain couples TRBV27 to TRBJ2-5; D may correspond to TRBD1 or TRBD2 (6 bases each). CDR3 length: 14 amino acids. V was clipped by 5 bases and J by 5 bases, with 15 bases between them. From germline, CDR1 is MNHEY and CDR2 SMNVEV (reference sequence).

Worth noting for this clonotype: This may stem from a read error, because a much larger clone lies one nucleotide away. The V gene is TRBV7-9, the J gene TRBJ2-7; TRBD1 matches 9 bases. V lost 3 bases, J lost 2 bases, and 5 bases stayed unmatched. Germline V lookup: CDR1 SEHNR, CDR2 FQNEAQ (reference sequence). CDR3 length equals 15 residues. The CDR3 DNA follows: TGTGCCAGCAGCTTCTTCCGGACAGGGGCCTACGAGCAGTACTTC. Encoded protein: CASSFFRTGAYEQYF.

This clonotype was seen at least ten times. The chain combines TRBV11-2 with TRBJ2-1, with 7 bases fitting TRBD1. The CDR3 spans 15 residues. J gave up 6 bases and V 3 bases, and 8 bases lay outside the gene matches. The germline gives CDR1 SGHAT, CDR2 FQNNGV. The CDR3 DNA sequence: TGTGCCAGCAGCTTGATTGGACAGGTACTCAATGAGCAGTTCTTC. Translating gives CASSLIGQVLNEQFF.

Only a few counts were recorded for this clonotype. This chain connects TRBV4-3 to TRBJ2-3; D not resolved. Trimming took 4 bases from V and 3 from J, leaving 11 bases between them. This CDR3 has 14 amino acids. Germline CDR1 reads LGHNA; CDR2 reads YSLEER. Here the CDR3 reads CASSRRRVTDTQYF. CDR3 DNA: TGCGCCAGCAGCCGGCGAAGGGTGACAGATACGCAGTATTTT.

This clonotype has a count of ten or more. This chain joins TRBV7-2 and TRBJ2-1; TRBD2 matches at 10 bases. V lost 8 bases and J lost 7; bases outside the gene matches: 8. The CDR3 covers 14 residues. Germline-derived CDR1 and CDR2 are SGHTA and FQGNSA. The CDR3 nucleotides are TGTGCCAGCCAATGGCTAGCGGGAGCAAATGAGCAGTTCTTC. It translates to CASQWLAGANEQFF.

This clonotype was picked up many times. The chain links TRBV20-1 to TRBJ2-7; 8 nucleotides agree with TRBD2. CDR3 size: 14 residues. Germline V gene lookup returns CDR1 DFQATT and CDR2 SNEGSKA (reference sequence). V lost 3 bases and J lost 0; bases outside the gene matches: 4. For the CDR3, the DNA is TGCAGTGCTAGGAGCGGGAGCCCCTCCTACGAGCAGTACTTC. This translates into CSARSGSPSYEQYF.

At least ten counts were recorded for this clonotype. The chain has TRBV20-1 and TRBJ2-1, with 9 positions matching TRBD1. The length of the CDR3 is 11 residues. Germline trimming cut 6 bases from V and 8 bases from J; bases unmatched to any gene: 2. Germline CDR1 and CDR2: DFQATT and SNEGSKA (reference sequence). The CDR3 bases are TGCAGTGCCAGACAGGGGGATGAGCAGTTCTTC. Translation: CSARQGDEQFF.

The rearrangement joins TRBV19 to TRBJ2-2; 9 nucleotides agree with TRBD2. The germline gives CDR1 LNHDA, CDR2 SQIVND (reference sequence). V shed 1 base, J shed 5 bases, and the junction held 8 bases outside the gene matches. This CDR3 is built from 17 residues. CDR3 sequence: CASSIGSGRLGTGELFF. As DNA, the CDR3 is TGTGCCAGTAGTATAGGAAGCGGGAGGCTCGGGACCGGGGAGCTGTTTTTT.

The V call is TRBV7-2, the J call TRBJ2-2; D is uncertain. Germline V lookup: CDR1 SGHTA, CDR2 FQGNSA. The CDR3 contains 14 residues. Deletions cut 5 bases from V and 5 bases from J, with 12 bases between. The CDR3 DNA reads as TGTGCCAGCAGCCTCCCCCCGAGGACCGGGGAGCTGTTTTTT. As protein: CASSLPPRTGELFF.

The V call is TRBV12-3 or TRBV12-4, the J call TRBJ2-5; a possible D gene is TRBD2 (5 bases). This CDR3 spans 16 amino acids. Trimming stripped 3 bases from V and 3 bases from J, with 17 bases between. The CDR3 sequence: CASSFFGRTGKETQYF. CDR3 nucleotide sequence: TGTGCCAGCAGTTTCTTTGGTAGGACGGGAAAAGAGACCCAGTACTTC.

Ten or more counts support this clonotype. The rearrangement links TRBV18 to TRBJ2-5, with unresolved D. V was pared by 3 bases and J by 5 bases, with 16 bases between. The CDR3 sequence is 15 residues long. From germline, CDR1 is KGHSH and CDR2 LQKENI. For the CDR3, the DNA is TGTGCCAGCTCACCCCCCCCTGGGGATCGGGAGACCCAGTACTTC. It specifies CASSPPPGDRETQYF.

There are many counts of this clonotype. The rearrangement uses TRBV7-3 and TRBJ1-1, with D uncertain. Germline-derived CDR1 and CDR2 are SGHTA and FQGTGA. The CDR3 consists of 15 residues. With 1 base removed from V and 0 bases from J, the gap between germline ends came to 9 bases. The CDR3 reads CASSLMGPLNTEAFF. The DNA for the CDR3 is TGTGCCAGCAGCTTAATGGGCCCGCTGAACACTGAAGCTTTCTTT.

In its sample, this clonotype was seen many times. The chain carries TRBV5-1 and TRBJ2-1; maybe TRBD2 (5 bases). Trimming cost V 4 bases and J 3 bases, with 17 bases left between them. The CDR3 loop spans 16 amino acids. In germline, CDR1 is SGHRS, CDR2 YFSETQ. CDR3 in DNA: TGCGCCAGCAGCGTGCCCTTCCGGGGTAGCTACAATGAGCAGTTCTTC. Its protein is CASSVPFRGSYNEQFF.